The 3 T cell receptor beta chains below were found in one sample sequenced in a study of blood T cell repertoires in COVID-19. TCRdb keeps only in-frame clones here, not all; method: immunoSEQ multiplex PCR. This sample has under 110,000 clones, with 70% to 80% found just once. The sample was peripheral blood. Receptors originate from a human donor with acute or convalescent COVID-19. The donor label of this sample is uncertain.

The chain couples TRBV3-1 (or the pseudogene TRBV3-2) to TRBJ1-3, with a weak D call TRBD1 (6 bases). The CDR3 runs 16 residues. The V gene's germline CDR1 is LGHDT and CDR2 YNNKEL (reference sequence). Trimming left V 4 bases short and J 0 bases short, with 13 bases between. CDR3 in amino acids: CASSRGQWNSGNTIYF. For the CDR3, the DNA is TGTGCCAGCAGCCGCGGACAGTGGAACTCTGGAAACACCATATATTTT.

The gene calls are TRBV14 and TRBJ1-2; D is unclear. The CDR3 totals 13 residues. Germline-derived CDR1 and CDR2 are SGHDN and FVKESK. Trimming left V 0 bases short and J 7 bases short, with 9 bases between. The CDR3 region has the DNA TGTGCCAGCAGCCAAGATTGGCGGAGTGGCTACACCTTC. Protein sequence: CASSQDWRSGYTF.

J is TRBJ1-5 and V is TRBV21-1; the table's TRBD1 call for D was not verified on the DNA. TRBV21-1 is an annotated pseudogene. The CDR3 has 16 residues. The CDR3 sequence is CASSKWGQDLNQPQHF. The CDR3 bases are TGTGCCAGCAGCAAATGGGGACAGGACCTCAATCAGCCCCAGCATTTT.